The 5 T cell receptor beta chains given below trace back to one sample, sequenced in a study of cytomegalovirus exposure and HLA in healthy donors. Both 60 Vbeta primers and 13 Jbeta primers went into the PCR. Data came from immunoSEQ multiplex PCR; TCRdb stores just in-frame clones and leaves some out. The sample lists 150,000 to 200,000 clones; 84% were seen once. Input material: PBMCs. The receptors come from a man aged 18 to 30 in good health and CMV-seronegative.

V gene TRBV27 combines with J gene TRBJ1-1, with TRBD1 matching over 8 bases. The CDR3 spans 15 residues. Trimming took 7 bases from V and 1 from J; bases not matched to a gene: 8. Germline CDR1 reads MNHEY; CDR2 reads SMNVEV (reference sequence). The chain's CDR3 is CASTRQGTENTEAFF. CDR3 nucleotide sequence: TGTGCCAGCACTCGACAGGGGACAGAGAACACTGAAGCTTTCTTT.

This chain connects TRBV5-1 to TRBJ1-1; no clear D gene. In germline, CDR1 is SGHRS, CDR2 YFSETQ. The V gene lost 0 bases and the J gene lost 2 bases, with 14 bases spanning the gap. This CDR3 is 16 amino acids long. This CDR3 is CASSLDTGHANTEAFF. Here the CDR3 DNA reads TGCGCCAGCAGCTTGGATACTGGGCACGCTAACACTGAAGCTTTCTTT. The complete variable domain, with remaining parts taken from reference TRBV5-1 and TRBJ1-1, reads KAGVTQTPRYLIKTRGQQVTLSCSPISGHRSVSWYQQTPGQGLQFLFEYFSETQRNKGNFPGRFSGRQFSNSRSEMNVSTLELGDSALYLCASSLDTGHANTEAFFGQGTRLTVV.

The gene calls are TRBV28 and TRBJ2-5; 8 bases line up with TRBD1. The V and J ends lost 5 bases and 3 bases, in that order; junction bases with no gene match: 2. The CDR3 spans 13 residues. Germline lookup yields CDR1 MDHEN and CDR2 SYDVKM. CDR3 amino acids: CASSQDREETQYF. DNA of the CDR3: TGTGCCAGCAGTCAGGACAGGGAAGAGACCCAGTACTTC.

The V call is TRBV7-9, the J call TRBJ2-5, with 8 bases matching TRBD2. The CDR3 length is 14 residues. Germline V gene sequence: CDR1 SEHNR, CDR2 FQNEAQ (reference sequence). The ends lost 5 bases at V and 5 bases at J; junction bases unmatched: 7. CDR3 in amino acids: CASSPGTSLETQYF. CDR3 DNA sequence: TGTGCCAGCAGCCCTGGGACTAGTTTGGAGACCCAGTACTTC.

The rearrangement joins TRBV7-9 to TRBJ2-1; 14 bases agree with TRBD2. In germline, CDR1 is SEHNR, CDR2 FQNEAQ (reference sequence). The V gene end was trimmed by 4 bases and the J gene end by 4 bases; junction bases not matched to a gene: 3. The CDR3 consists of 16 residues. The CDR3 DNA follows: TGTGCCAGCAGCTCGGGACTAGCGGGGGCGTACAATGAGCAGTTCTTC. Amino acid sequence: CASSSGLAGAYNEQFF.